Only one count was recorded for the clone carrying this T cell receptor beta chain. Its antigen is unidentified. CDR1 and CDR2 from the germline V gene are MNHEY and SMNVEV (reference sequence). There are 12 residues in the CDR3. V was clipped by 4 bases and J by 5 bases, with 8 bases between them. This sample is drawn from a study of OX40 agonist ivuxolimab in advanced cancers. Study conclusions and caveats: Clonal expansion among partial responders at 0.1-3.0 mg/kg ranked near the lowest.

Measured with immunoSEQ multiplex PCR; TCRdb has only the in-frame clones, and not every one. The sample consists of 20,000 to 25,000 clones, about 73% of them appearing once. Baseline was the first blood sampling point, followed by cycle 4 day 1 and cycle 7 day 1. The sequences come from CD4+ or CD8+ T cells sorted from blood, collected in a trial of the OX40 agonist ivuxolimab. The receptor was derived from an adult with an advanced solid tumor such as melanoma, head and neck, liver or kidney cancer. The chain carries TRBV27 and TRBJ1-2; TRBD1 might be the D (5 bases). DNA of the CDR3: TGTGCCAGCAGTTCGGGGGTTTATGGCTACACCTTC. Translation gives CASSSGVYGYTF.